This T cell receptor (beta chain) was identified during a study of cytomegalovirus exposure and HLA in healthy donors. Overall study findings and caveats: The study recorded about 150 TCR beta chains that were cytomegalovirus-associated.

Primers: 60 Vbeta forward and 13 Jbeta reverse. Profiling relied on immunoSEQ multiplex PCR, and the TCRdb table lists in-frame clones only, not all of them. The sample gives roughly 140,000 clones, approximately 78% of which show up once; about 2.2% is in the top ten. This clone was seen a few times. No antigen is known for it. The CDR3 sequence is 14 residues long. CDR1 is MNHEY and CDR2 is SVGAGI in the germline V gene. Trimming removed 10 bases at V and 0 bases at J, with 13 bases between. The clonotype originates from a woman aged 18-29 years in good health and CMV-seropositive. V and J are TRBV6-5 and TRBJ1-5, with no clear D. Sequencing was done on a sample of PBMCs. The CDR3 is CATSPVYSNQPQHF. In nucleotides, the CDR3 is TGTGCCACTTCACCAGTTTATAGCAATCAGCCCCAGCATTTT.